The following is a TCR beta chain sequence with its context. Its antigen is still unknown. No qualities accompany the bases; no much larger clone lies one base away. Read against the paper, the sample's time point label means: baseline before first vaccination. The vaccinee samples were drawn from two UK trials, COV001 and COV002, one of which was a single-blind randomized controlled phase 2/3 trial testing AZD1222 (ChAdOx1 nCoV-19) in healthy adults. For TCRbeta chain sequencing, PBMC samples from trial participants were taken at day 0 and at day 28 after the second dose. This sample was taken from a study of T cell responses to AZD1222 COVID-19 vaccine (dated by TCRdb to about 2021). Notes on the research overall: AZD1222 recipients with second doses at about 4 weeks or about 12 weeks were pooled, because spike-specific TCR depth and breadth did not differ between schedules. TCR sequencing covered roughly 230 trial participants: 200 to 220 given two doses of AZD1222 and about 26 given two doses of MenACWY control vaccine. Enrollment into the trials was organized by age into subgroups of 18-55, 56-69 and 70-plus years, and those subgroups contained roughly 150, 30 and 60 TCR-sequenced participants, respectively.

Sequences MDHEN (CDR1) and SYDVKM (CDR2) are obtained from the germline V gene. V ends up 6 bases short and J 0 bases short, with an unmatched junction base count of 7. The CDR3 runs 15 residues from the cysteine to the phenylalanine. Only the CDR3 region is kept as DNA, spanning 45 bases read in frame from base 1. The CDR3 regions of human TCRbeta chains were subjected to immunosequencing. The authors' pipeline ran thus. TCRs in the repertoires were compared against a reference library of SARS-CoV-2-specific TCRs that had been generated with the MIRA antigen-specificity platform. Breadth was defined as the fraction of unique TCRs that were SARS-CoV-2-associated, and depth was defined as the fraction of total T cells that were SARS-CoV-2-associated. Using the MIRA data, every spike-specific TCR was mapped to the spike region that the TCR reacted to and assigned to either a CD4 or a CD8 class. Log10-transformed breadth and depth values were compared by one-way ANOVA with Sidak's multiple comparisons tests. TCRdb mirrors the immuneACCESS table, restricted to in-frame sequences. Some clones are absent from its copies; in checked studies, under half trace to an unresolved V gene, and the reason for the others is unknown. That table gives V, J and clone size, and the DNA gave D and trimming. The sample records roughly 260,000 clones, more than 85% of which are singletons. The ten largest clones capture 0.55% of the sample.

Summary of the overall study and its limitations: Nearly half of unique spike-specific TCRs reportedly recognized epitopes outside regions mutated in the B.1.351 and B.1.1.7 variants. Spike-specific TCR breadth and depth rose significantly after two AZD1222 doses compared with day 0 and with MenACWY recipients. No day 14 peak-response samples were available, so repertoires were characterized only after the peak T cell response. Only five to seven AZD1222 recipients were SARS-CoV-2 seropositive at baseline, limiting conclusions about previously exposed vaccinees. Vaccine-associated CD4 TCRs spanned the whole spike protein, with dominant responses in regions 160-218 and 743-854. In the small 56-69-year group, the increase in depth fell short of significance, most likely because of low power. Participants were mostly white British, with more females than males. The authors suggested clonal diversity may have been underestimated.

The chain links TRBV28 with TRBJ1-2; TRBD1 agrees with 7 junctional bases. The sample was peripheral blood, taken on day 0 of AZD1222 vaccination. This receptor was taken from an adult in good health. The CDR3 region reads CASSHGTVPNYGYTF. The bases are TGTGCCAGCAGCCACGGGACAGTACCTAACTATGGCTACACCTTC.